This TCR beta chain was found in a study of chemoradiotherapy in HPV16-positive cancers. Study at large: A couple of HPV16-positive patients' cells yielded candidate HPV-specific clones and common motifs.

TCRdb's table, derived via immunoSEQ multiplex PCR, lists solely in-frame clones and lacks some. The repertoire includes about 7,900 clones, 85% to 90% of them detected once, and about 3.3% sits in the top ten. As concerns this clone: Antigen specificity is unknown.

Over chemoradiotherapy, repertoires were sampled more than once. General study points: Candidate HPV-specific clones and E7-related TCR motifs grew in tumor during treatment.

The CDR3 consists of 16 residues. Germline V gene lookup returns CDR1 SNHLY and CDR2 FYNNEI. With 4 bases clipped from V and 4 bases from J, the junction kept 5 bases outside the gene matches. This sequence originates from a human donor with HPV-associated anogenital cancer. The material was blood, obtained from a patient who underwent chemoradiotherapy. This chain links TRBV2 with TRBJ2-7; TRBD2 aligns across 15 bases. The CDR3 DNA follows: TGTGCCAGCAGTGGGACTAGCGGGAGGGTTGTATACGAGCAGTACTTC. Amino acids: CASSGTSGRVVYEQYF.